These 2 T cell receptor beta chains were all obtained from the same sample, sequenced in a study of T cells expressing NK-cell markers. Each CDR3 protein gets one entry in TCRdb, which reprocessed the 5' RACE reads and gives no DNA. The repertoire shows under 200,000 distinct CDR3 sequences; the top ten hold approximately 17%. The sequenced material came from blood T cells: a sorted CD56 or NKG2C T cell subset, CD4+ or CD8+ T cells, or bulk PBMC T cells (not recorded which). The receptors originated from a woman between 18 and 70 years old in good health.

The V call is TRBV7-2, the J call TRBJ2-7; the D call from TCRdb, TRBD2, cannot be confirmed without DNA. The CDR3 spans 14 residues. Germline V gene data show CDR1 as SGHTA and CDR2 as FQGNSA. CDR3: CASSTRTRSYEQYF.

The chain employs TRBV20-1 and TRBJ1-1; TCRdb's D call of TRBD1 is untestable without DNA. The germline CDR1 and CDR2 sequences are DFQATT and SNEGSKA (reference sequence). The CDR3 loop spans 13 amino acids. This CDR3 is CSAIRGVNTEAFF.